Sequencing of this TCR beta chain was carried out in a study of shared clonotypes between healthy human individuals. Sorted-subset replicate PCR reactions were performed with 150 to 200 ng DNA, corresponding to about 32,000 T cell genomes. Method: immunoSEQ multiplex PCR; TCRdb's copy keeps in-frame clones and lacks some. Of about 2.1 million clones detected, about 92% appear once; the ten largest clones hold 1.5% to 2%. It was CD45RO-negative cells, positively selected for CCR7, that made up naive CD8 cells, with terminally differentiated effector memory CD45RA+ cells excluded. The source of this sequence is a young man in good health. Some clones in this sample may be carry-over from other donors' samples. Sequencing was carried out using naive CD8+ T cells from PBMCs.

Here the CDR3 reads CASSVGTSSLTEQFF. CDR3 nucleotides: TGTGCCAGCAGCGTGGGGACTAGCTCGTTGACTGAGCAGTTCTTC. This chain connects TRBV9 to TRBJ2-1, with 9 bases that match TRBD2. This CDR3 is built from 15 residues. Germline lookup yields CDR1 SGDLS and CDR2 YYNGEE. V shed 2 bases and J 9 bases; nucleotides not matched to a gene: 9. Looking up the rest from reference TRBV9 and TRBJ2-1 gives the full variable domain: DSGVTQTPKHLITATGQRVTLRCSPRSGDLSVYWYQQSLDQGLQFLIQYYNGEERAKGNILERFSAQQFPDLHSELNLSSLELGDSALYFCASSVGTSSLTEQFFGPGTRLTVL.